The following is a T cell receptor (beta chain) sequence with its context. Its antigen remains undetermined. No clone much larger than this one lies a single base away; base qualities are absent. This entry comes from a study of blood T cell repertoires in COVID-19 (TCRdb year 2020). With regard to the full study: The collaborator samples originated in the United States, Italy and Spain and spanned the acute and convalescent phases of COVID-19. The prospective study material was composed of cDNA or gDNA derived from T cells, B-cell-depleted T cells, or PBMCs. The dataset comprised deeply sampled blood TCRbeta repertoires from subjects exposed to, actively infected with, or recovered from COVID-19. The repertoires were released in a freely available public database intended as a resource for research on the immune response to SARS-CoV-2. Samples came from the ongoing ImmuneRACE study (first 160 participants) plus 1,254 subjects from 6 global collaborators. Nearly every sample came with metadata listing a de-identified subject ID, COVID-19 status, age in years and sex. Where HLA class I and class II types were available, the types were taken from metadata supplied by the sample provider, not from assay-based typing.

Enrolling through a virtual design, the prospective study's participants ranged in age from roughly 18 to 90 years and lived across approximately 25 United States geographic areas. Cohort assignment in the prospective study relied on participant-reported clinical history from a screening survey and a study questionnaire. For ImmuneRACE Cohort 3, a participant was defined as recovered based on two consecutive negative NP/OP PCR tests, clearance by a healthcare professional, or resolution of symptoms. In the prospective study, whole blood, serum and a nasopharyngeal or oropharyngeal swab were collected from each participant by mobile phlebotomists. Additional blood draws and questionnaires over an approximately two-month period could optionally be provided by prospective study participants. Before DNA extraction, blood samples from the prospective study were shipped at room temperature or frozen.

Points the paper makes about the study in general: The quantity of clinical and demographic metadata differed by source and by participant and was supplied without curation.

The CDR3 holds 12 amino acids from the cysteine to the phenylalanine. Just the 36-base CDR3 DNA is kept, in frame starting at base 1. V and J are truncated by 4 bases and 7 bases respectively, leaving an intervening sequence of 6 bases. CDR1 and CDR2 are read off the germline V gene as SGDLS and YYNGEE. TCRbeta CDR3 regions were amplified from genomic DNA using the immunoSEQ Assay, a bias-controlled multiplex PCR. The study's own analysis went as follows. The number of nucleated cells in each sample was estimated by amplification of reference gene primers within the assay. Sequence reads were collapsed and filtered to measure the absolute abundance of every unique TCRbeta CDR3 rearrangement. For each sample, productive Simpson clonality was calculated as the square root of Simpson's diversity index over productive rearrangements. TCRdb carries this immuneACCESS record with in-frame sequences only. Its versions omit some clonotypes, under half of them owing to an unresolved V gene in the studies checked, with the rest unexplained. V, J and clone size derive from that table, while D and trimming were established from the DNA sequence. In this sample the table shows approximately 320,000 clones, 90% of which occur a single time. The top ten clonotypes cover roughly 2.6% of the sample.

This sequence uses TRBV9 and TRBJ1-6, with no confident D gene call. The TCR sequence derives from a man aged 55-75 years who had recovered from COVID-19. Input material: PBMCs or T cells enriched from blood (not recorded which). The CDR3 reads CASSSLNSPLHF. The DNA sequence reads TGTGCCAGCAGCAGCCTCAATTCACCCCTCCACTTT.